A single sample is the source of the 31 T cell receptor beta chains below, sequenced in a study of beta chain features in type 1 diabetes. Since all of the isolated RNA was reverse transcribed, expressed TCRB transcripts were what got sequenced. Assay: immunoSEQ multiplex PCR; the TCRdb copy retains only in-frame clones and omits some. The data contain roughly 300,000 clones, roughly 8% of them singletons. The sequenced material came from central memory CD4+ T cells from blood. These receptor sequences come from a woman aged 18 to 35 in good health.

This chain uses TRBV20-1 with TRBJ1-1; D is uncertain. Germline V lookup: CDR1 DFQATT, CDR2 SNEGSKA (reference sequence). The CDR3 spans 11 residues. V shed 5 bases and J shed 1 base, with 5 bases lying between them. The DNA for the CDR3 is TGCAGTGCTTTCGGGAACACTGAAGCTTTCTTT. It specifies CSAFGNTEAFF.

In its sample, this clone was seen many times. V usage is TRBV5-4 and J usage is TRBJ2-1, with 13 nucleotides matching TRBD2. Germline trimming cut 0 bases from V and 6 bases from J; bases unmatched to any gene: 3. This CDR3 region has 16 residues. Germline V gene data show CDR1 as SGHNT and CDR2 as YYREEE (reference sequence). The CDR3 is CASSLGTSGRTNEQFF. CDR3 nucleotide sequence: TGTGCCAGCAGCTTGGGGACTAGCGGGAGAACCAATGAGCAGTTCTTC.

The CDR3 bases are TGTGCCAGCAGCTTGCCTCGAGGACCCCTAAAGGAGACCCAGTACTTC. It yields the protein CASSLPRGPLKETQYF. The chain has TRBV13 and TRBJ2-5, with D unclear. Trimming took 3 bases from V and 5 from J, leaving 19 bases between them. Germline CDR1 PRHDT, CDR2 FYEKMQ (reference sequence). The length of the CDR3 is 16 residues.

The CDR3 coding sequence is TGTGCCAGCAGTGAATCCCCCCCAGGGGGCTTAGGCTACGAGCAGTACTTC. Amino acid sequence: CASSESPPGGLGYEQYF. The chain carries TRBV25-1 and TRBJ2-7; TRBD1 matches 8 bases. V shed 1 base, J shed 3 bases, and the junction held 11 bases outside the gene matches. Germline CDR1 reads MGHDK; CDR2 reads SYGVNS. The CDR3 totals 17 residues.

This clone turned up a few times. V gene TRBV5-4 combines with J gene TRBJ1-2; D gene unclear. CDR1 is SGHNT, CDR2 YYREEE, per germline (reference sequence). The CDR3 has 12 residues. Deletions cut 3 bases from V and 4 bases from J, with 7 bases between. The CDR3 region has the DNA TGTGCCAGCAGCTCCCAGAGCTATGGCTACACCTTC. Translated, it gives CASSSQSYGYTF.

This clone was picked up a small number of times. Distinct nucleotide sequences in the sample also encode this CDR3. In DNA, the CDR3 is TGTGCCAGCGCTACAGGGGGCCCCTACGAGCAGTACTTC. Its translation: CASATGGPYEQYF. The chain has TRBV2 and TRBJ2-7; 9 bases align to TRBD1. The CDR3 loop spans 13 amino acids. The V segment lost 8 bases and the J segment 2 bases; nucleotides outside the gene matches: 4. Germline V gene data show CDR1 as SNHLY and CDR2 as FYNNEI.

The V gene is TRBV28, the J gene TRBJ2-1; tentatively, D is TRBD2 (5 bases). The CDR3 covers 12 residues. V lost 6 bases to trimming and J lost 7 bases, with 10 bases between them. Germline values: CDR1 MDHEN, CDR2 SYDVKM. CDR3 region: CASSRRGNEQFF. The CDR3 DNA sequence: TGTGCCAGCAGCCGGAGAGGGAATGAGCAGTTCTTC. The full variable domain, its missing parts supplied by reference TRBV28 and TRBJ2-1, is DVKVTQSSRYLVKRTGEKVFLECVQDMDHENMFWYRQDPGLGLRLIYFSYDVKMKEKGDIPEGYSVSREKKERFSLILESASTNQTSMYLCASSRRGNEQFFGPGTRLTVL.

There are a few counts of this clone. The V gene is TRBV20-1, the J gene TRBJ1-2, with no clear D. The CDR3 sequence is 11 residues long. Germline-derived CDR1 and CDR2 are DFQATT and SNEGSKA (reference sequence). The CDR3 is CSADGTYGYTF. Here the CDR3 DNA reads TGCAGCGCTGACGGAACCTATGGCTACACCTTC.

The chain employs TRBV9 and TRBJ2-2; D possibly uses TRBD1 or TRBD2 (6 bases each). V shed 0 bases and J shed 1 base, with 16 bases lying between them. The CDR3 is 18 amino acids. Germline CDR1 is SGDLS and CDR2 is YYNGEE. The DNA of the CDR3 is TGTGCCAGCAGCGTAGGTAGAGGGGGGACACTGAACACCGGGGAGCTGTTTTTT. This encodes CASSVGRGGTLNTGELFF.

This clone was picked up a small number of times. The chain combines TRBV25-1 with TRBJ2-2; TRBD1 agrees at 9 bases. The CDR3 totals 16 residues. Looked up from germline, CDR1 is MGHDK and CDR2 is SYGVNS. With V trimmed by 6 bases and J by 3 bases, 8 bases remained unmatched. The CDR3 region is CASRPSGTGYTGELFF. The CDR3 DNA sequence: TGTGCCAGCAGACCCTCCGGGACAGGGTACACCGGGGAGCTGTTTTTT.

The rearrangement joins TRBV5-1 to TRBJ2-5; TRBD1 aligns across 7 bases. The germline V gene has CDR1 SGHRS and CDR2 YFSETQ. This CDR3 is 14 amino acids long. V was clipped by 4 bases and J by 2 bases; unmatched bases: 5. CDR3 nucleotide sequence: TGCGCCAGCAGCGTCGGGACAGTTCAAGAGACCCAGTACTTC. The encoded protein is CASSVGTVQETQYF.

The chain has TRBV29-1 and TRBJ2-1; D is uncertain. This CDR3 contains 11 residues. Looked up from germline, CDR1 is SQVTM and CDR2 is ANQGSEA. V shed 7 bases and J shed 0 bases, with 4 bases lying between them. CDR3 nucleotides: TGCAGCGCTAGCTCCTACAATGAGCAGTTCTTC. Its translation is CSASSYNEQFF.

Concerning this clone: This sample also contains other DNA sequences that code for the same CDR3. The chain recombines TRBV7-2 with TRBJ2-3; 10 bases align to TRBD2. Per the germline V gene, CDR1 is SGHTA and CDR2 is FQGNSA. J lost 6 bases, V lost 1 base, and 4 bases had no gene match. The CDR3 totals 15 residues. The CDR3 DNA sequence: TGTGCCAGCAGCTTAGTAGCGGGAGGAGGCGATACGCAGTATTTT. It is translated as CASSLVAGGGDTQYF. Using reference TRBV7-2 and TRBJ2-3 for the parts outside the CDR3, the full variable domain is GAGVSQSPSNKVTEKGKDVELRCDPISGHTALYWYRQSLGQGLEFLIYFQGNSAPDKSGLPSDRFSAERTGGSVSTLTIQRTQQEDSAVYLCASSLVAGGGDTQYFGPGTRLTVL.

This rearrangement joins TRBV27 to TRBJ2-2; TRBD2 aligns across 14 bases. Unmatched junction bases numbered 6, after V lost 9 bases and J lost 9 bases. The CDR3 length is 14 residues. Germline CDR1 MNHEY, CDR2 SMNVEV (reference sequence). CDR3 DNA sequence: TGTGCCAGTAAGGGACTAGCGGGAGCGCGGGAGCTGTTTTTT. Translated, it gives CASKGLAGARELFF.

This clone has more than one count but fewer than ten. This chain connects TRBV6-5 to TRBJ2-3; TRBD1 matches at 11 bases. The CDR3 consists of 14 residues. CDR1 is MNHEY, CDR2 SVGAGI, per germline. V lost 5 bases to trimming and J lost 4 bases; unmatched junction nucleotides: 2. In DNA, the CDR3 is TGTGCCAGCAGTCAGGGACAGGGGGCAGATACGCAGTATTTT. It yields the protein CASSQGQGADTQYF.

This clone showed up just a few times. V gene TRBV6-6 combines with J gene TRBJ2-7, with D possibly matching TRBD2 (6 bases). Germline assignment: CDR1 MNHNY and CDR2 SVGAGI (reference sequence). CDR3 length: 14 residues. Trimming shortened V by 2 bases and J by 5 bases, and 13 bases separated the two germline ends. CDR3 nucleotides: TGTGCCAGCAGTTACCTTGGGAGGATGGACGAGCAGTACTTC. It translates to CASSYLGRMDEQYF.

This clone occurred a few times. V gene TRBV5-1 combines with J gene TRBJ2-7; 7 nucleotides line up with TRBD1. With 3 bases clipped from V and 7 bases from J, the junction kept 10 bases outside the gene matches. Germline CDR1 is SGHRS and CDR2 is YFSETQ. CDR3 length equals 14 residues. In DNA, the CDR3 is TGCGCCAGCAGCTCGGGGACAGATTCGAGGGAGCAGTACTTC. Translation: CASSSGTDSREQYF.

This clone was observed a handful of times. V usage is TRBV29-1 and J usage is TRBJ2-7, with D tentatively TRBD1 or TRBD2 (5 bases each). Between the trimmed V and J ends, which lost 5 bases and 5 bases, there was a span of 16 bases. CDR1 SQVTM and CDR2 ANQGSEA come from the germline V gene. CDR3 length equals 13 residues. Here the CDR3 reads CSVSLGVPDEQYF. The DNA for the CDR3 is TGCAGCGTTTCGTTGGGGGTACCGGACGAGCAGTACTTC.

The table lists this clone with a few counts. The chain links TRBV7-9 to TRBJ2-1, with D possibly called TRBD1 or TRBD2 (6 bases each). CDR3 length: 15 residues. Germline lookup yields CDR1 SEHNR and CDR2 FQNEAQ (reference sequence). The V and J ends lost 0 bases and 5 bases respectively, with 11 bases between them. The CDR3 loop reads CASSLAGGPHNEQFF. The CDR3 bases are TGTGCCAGCAGCTTAGCGGGGGGCCCCCACAATGAGCAGTTCTTC.

This clone was recorded many times. The CDR3 bases are TGTGCCAGCAGCTTAAGGGTGAGGCGGTCGAACACCGGGGAGCTGTTTTTT. It codes for CASSLRVRRSNTGELFF. This rearrangement joins TRBV11-2 to TRBJ2-2; D gene unclear. V was pared by 2 bases and J by 0 bases, with 13 bases between. Germline values: CDR1 SGHAT, CDR2 FQNNGV. The CDR3 is 17 residues long.

This clone was detected only a few times. The chain links TRBV7-8 to TRBJ2-1; 10 bases fit TRBD2. The V gene end was trimmed by 6 bases and the J gene end by 8 bases; junction bases not matched to a gene: 7. The CDR3 length is 14 residues. Germline assignment: CDR1 SGHVS and CDR2 FQNEAQ. The CDR3 region has the DNA TGTGCCAGCAGTCGTACTAGCGGGATATATGAGCAGTTCTTC. Amino acids: CASSRTSGIYEQFF. Together with reference TRBV7-8 and TRBJ2-1, the CDR3 gives the full variable domain: GAGVSQSPRYKVAKRGQDVALRCDPISGHVSLFWYQQALGQGPEFLTYFQNEAQLDKSGLPSDRFFAERPEGSVSTLKIQRTQQEDSAVYLCASSRTSGIYEQFFGPGTRLTVL.

The chain carries TRBV7-2 and TRBJ2-1, with 9 bases fitting TRBD2. The V and J ends lost 5 bases and 4 bases, in that order; junction bases with no gene match: 6. The CDR3 extends over 15 amino acids. In germline, CDR1 is SGHTA, CDR2 FQGNSA. The CDR3 bases are TGTGCCAGCAGCCGAGCTAGCGGGGCTTACAATGAGCAGTTCTTC. It is translated as CASSRASGAYNEQFF.

The CDR3 bases are TGTGCCAGCTTGCGGACTAGCGGGAGTAACAATGAGCAGTTCTTC. Translated: CASLRTSGSNNEQFF. The V gene is TRBV18, the J gene TRBJ2-1, with 13 bases identical to TRBD2. The CDR3 sequence is 15 residues long. Per germline, CDR1 KGHSH and CDR2 LQKENI. V shed 7 bases and J 5 bases; nucleotides not matched to a gene: 5.

This clone was counted between two and nine times. An end of the junction differs from the germline gene, which may be a read error. The chain recombines TRBV10-3 with TRBJ1-2; D remains unclear. Germline V gives CDR1 ENHRY, CDR2 SYGVKD. This CDR3 region has 15 residues. The CDR3 sequence is CASSEYGMESYGYTF. In DNA form, the CDR3 reads TGTGCCAGCAGTGAATACGGGATGGAGAGCTATGGCTACACCTTC.

This clone showed up just a few times. The rearrangement links TRBV28 to TRBJ2-1; 15 bases match TRBD2. Germline CDR1 MDHEN, CDR2 SYDVKM. The junction had 3 bases not matched to a gene; V was cut back by 6 bases and J by 9 bases. The CDR3 runs to 14 residues. The CDR3 sequence: CASRGTSGRFEQFF. CDR3 in DNA: TGTGCCAGCAGGGGGACTAGCGGGAGGTTTGAGCAGTTCTTC.

In its sample, this clone was seen a few times. CDR3 amino acids: CASSPSGSSDEQFF. As DNA, the CDR3 is TGTGCCAGCAGCCCTAGCGGGAGTAGCGATGAGCAGTTCTTC. The chain couples TRBV5-4 to TRBJ2-1; TRBD2 matches at 10 bases. The length of the CDR3 is 14 residues. Unmatched junction bases numbered 6, after V lost 4 bases and J lost 8 bases. The germline V gene encodes CDR1 SGHNT and CDR2 YYREEE (reference sequence). Full variable domain (rest looked up from reference TRBV5-4 and TRBJ2-1): ETGVTQSPTHLIKTRGQQVTLRCSSQSGHNTVSWYQQALGQGPQFIFQYYREEENGRGNFPPRFSGLQFPNYSSELNVNALELDDSALYLCASSPSGSSDEQFFGPGTRLTVL.

This clone has a handful of counts. The J gene is TRBJ1-1, the V gene TRBV18; D uncertain. Germline V gene sequence: CDR1 KGHSH, CDR2 LQKENI. Trimming took 3 bases from V and 0 from J, leaving 14 bases between them. This CDR3 has 16 amino acids. CDR3 amino acids: CASSPSYGLVNTEAFF. The CDR3 coding sequence is TGTGCCAGCTCACCGAGTTACGGGCTCGTGAACACTGAAGCTTTCTTT.

This clone was detected only once. The same CDR3 can be traced to other DNA sequences in this sample. V and J are TRBV2 and TRBJ2-3, with 16 bases lining up with TRBD2. CDR3 length: 16 residues. Germline V gives CDR1 SNHLY, CDR2 FYNNEI. J gave up 5 bases and V 6 bases, and 5 bases lay outside the gene matches. CDR3 nucleotides: TGTGCCAGCAGCCCGGGACTAGCGGGAGGGGGAGATACGCAGTATTTT. This encodes CASSPGLAGGGDTQYF.

This chain uses TRBV18 with TRBJ2-3; D is ambiguous. Germline V lookup: CDR1 KGHSH, CDR2 LQKENI. The CDR3 has 16 residues. Trimming removed 5 bases at V and 2 bases at J, with 17 bases between. The CDR3 is CASSYTLVLATDTQYF. The CDR3 nucleotides read TGTGCCAGCTCATATACGTTGGTCTTGGCCACAGATACGCAGTATTTT.

This clone appeared a few times. This chain links TRBV7-8 with TRBJ1-4; 7 bases agree with TRBD1. The CDR3 is 16 residues long. V gave up 5 bases and J gave up 6 bases; unmatched junction bases: 12. CDR1 and CDR2 (germline): SGHVS, FQNEAQ. The CDR3 here is CASSMGQFNRYEKLFF. CDR3 nucleotide sequence: TGTGCCAGCAGCATGGGACAGTTTAATCGTTATGAAAAACTGTTTTTT.

This rearrangement joins TRBV21-1 to TRBJ2-5; TRBD2 is the table's D call and was not checked against the DNA. TRBV21-1 represents a pseudogene. CDR3 length: 15 residues. Here the CDR3 reads CASSNRDSRERAQYF. In DNA form, the CDR3 reads TGTGCCAGCAGCAATCGGGACTCCCGCGAACGGGCCCAGTACTTC.